The 19 T cell receptor beta chains below were found in one sample sequenced in a study of shared clonotypes between healthy human individuals. The method was immunoSEQ multiplex PCR; TCRdb's version includes in-frame clones alone and lacks a portion of them. The data show some 2,400,000 clones, approximately 94% seen once. The material sequenced was naive CD4+ T cells sorted from blood. Noted subset: CD45RA+ positively selected. All receptors derive from a young man in good health.

The chain joins TRBV6-6 to TRBJ1-1; D is uncertain. Germline V lookup: CDR1 MNHNY, CDR2 SVGAGI (reference sequence). Trimming removed 8 bases at V and 7 bases at J, with 17 bases between. CDR3 length equals 13 residues. CDR3 in DNA: TGTGCCAGCGGATCGAGGATAGGGTTTGAAGCTTTCTTT. Its translation: CASGSRIGFEAFF.

The V and J genes are TRBV11-2 and TRBJ1-1; D gene uncertain. Germline V gene sequence: CDR1 SGHAT, CDR2 FQNNGV. This CDR3 contains 13 residues. V was pared by 4 bases and J by 0 bases, with 6 bases between. The CDR3 coding sequence is TGTGCCAGCAGCTGGTCATTGAACACTGAAGCTTTCTTT. This translates into CASSWSLNTEAFF.

This clone was detected only once. This chain links TRBV6-9 with TRBJ2-3, with D possibly TRBD2 on 5 matching bases. The germline V and J ends were trimmed by 7 bases and 5 bases, with 10 bases remaining between them. This CDR3 comprises 12 residues. From germline, CDR1 is MNHGY and CDR2 SVAAGI. This CDR3 is CASTGVEDTQYF. As DNA, the CDR3 is TGTGCCAGCACCGGGGTGGAAGATACGCAGTATTTT.

For this clone: Other DNA sequences within the sample encode an identical CDR3. This chain uses TRBV6-5 with TRBJ1-1, with D tentatively TRBD1 (6 bases). CDR1 MNHEY and CDR2 SVGAGI come from the germline V gene. The ends were cut back, 6 bases at V and 2 bases at J, with 10 bases in the middle. There are 13 residues in the CDR3. In DNA form, the CDR3 reads TGTGCCAGCAGCGGCAGGGGAAACACTGAAGCTTTCTTT. It encodes CASSGRGNTEAFF.

CDR3: CASSLRGGYTEAFF. The CDR3 nucleotides are TGTGCCAGCAGCCTAAGGGGGGGTTACACTGAAGCTTTCTTT. The J gene is TRBJ1-1, the V gene TRBV7-9; D might be TRBD1 (6 bases). Deletions cut 5 bases from V and 3 bases from J, with 13 bases between. Germline CDR1 SEHNR, CDR2 FQNEAQ (reference sequence). This CDR3 region has 14 residues.

The chain joins TRBV30 to TRBJ1-2, with 7 bases fitting TRBD1. Per the germline V gene, CDR1 is GTSNPN and CDR2 is SVGIG (reference sequence). This CDR3 region has 17 residues. With 6 bases clipped from V and 1 base from J, the junction kept 17 bases outside the gene matches. CDR3 region: CACLRRDSAFFNYGYTF. The CDR3 DNA follows: TGTGCCTGTCTCCGGAGGGACAGTGCTTTCTTTAACTATGGCTACACCTTC.

This chain connects TRBV9 to TRBJ2-2; 7 positions agree with TRBD2. There are 16 residues in the CDR3. Germline loops: CDR1 SGDLS, CDR2 YYNGEE. V was pared by 0 bases and J by 4 bases, with 6 bases of the junction left unmatched. CDR3 bases: TGTGCCAGCAGCGTAGGGGGAGGGCGGAGCACCGGGGAGCTGTTTTTT. Translated: CASSVGGGRSTGELFF.

The gene calls are TRBV6-1 and TRBJ1-1; perhaps TRBD1 as D (5 bases). Trimming left V 5 bases short and J 1 base short, with 14 bases between. This CDR3 is 15 amino acids long. Germline loops: CDR1 MNHNS, CDR2 SASEGT. The CDR3 nucleotides are TGTGCCAGCAGTATCCGGGGGGTCCCGAACACTGAAGCTTTCTTT. Its protein is CASSIRGVPNTEAFF.

V gene TRBV6-6 combines with J gene TRBJ2-3; D might be TRBD2 (6 bases). Germline V gene sequence: CDR1 MNHNY, CDR2 SVGAGI (reference sequence). Between the trimmed V and J ends, which lost 1 base and 4 bases, there was a span of 12 bases. The CDR3 has 15 amino acids. The CDR3 is CASSYWAREADTQYF. CDR3 DNA: TGTGCCAGCAGTTACTGGGCCAGGGAGGCAGATACGCAGTATTTT.

The CDR3 protein is CASSFLQGANEKLFF. The DNA for the CDR3 is TGTGCCAGCAGCTTCCTACAGGGGGCTAATGAAAAACTGTTTTTT. The chain links TRBV7-6 to TRBJ1-4, with 8 bases matching TRBD1. Germline V gene data show CDR1 as SGHVS and CDR2 as FNYEAQ. J gave up 3 bases and V 3 bases, and 3 bases lay outside the gene matches. The CDR3 covers 15 residues. The full variable domain, with the rest looked up from reference TRBV7-6 and TRBJ1-4, is GAGVSQSPRYKVTKRGQDVALRCDPISGHVSLYWYRQALGQGPEFLTYFNYEAQQDKSGLPNDRFSAERPEGSISTLTIQRTEQRDSAMYRCASSFLQGANEKLFFGSGTQLSVL.

The chain is built from TRBV7-9 and TRBJ1-6; no clear D gene. This CDR3 has 14 residues. V was pared by 1 base and J by 7 bases, with 8 bases between. Germline assignment: CDR1 SEHNR and CDR2 FQNEAQ (reference sequence). The CDR3 bases are TGTGCCAGCAGCTTAGGCGGTACCAATTCACCCCTCCACTTT. Translated, it gives CASSLGGTNSPLHF.

The J gene is TRBJ2-3, the V gene TRBV7-2, with TRBD2 matching 11 bases. Losses at the gene ends were 5 bases for V and 5 bases for J; bases not matched to a gene: 9. Looked up from germline, CDR1 is SGHTA and CDR2 is FQGNSA. The CDR3 has 16 residues. CDR3 sequence (DNA): TGTGCCAGCAGCCGCTGGACTAGCGGGTTGGAAGATACGCAGTATTTT. This codes for CASSRWTSGLEDTQYF. The full variable domain, its missing parts supplied by reference TRBV7-2 and TRBJ2-3, is GAGVSQSPSNKVTEKGKDVELRCDPISGHTALYWYRQSLGQGLEFLIYFQGNSAPDKSGLPSDRFSAERTGGSVSTLTIQRTQQEDSAVYLCASSRWTSGLEDTQYFGPGTRLTVL.

This clone appeared a single time. The gene calls are TRBV6-1 and TRBJ1-1, with 7 bases that match TRBD1. Germline V gene sequence: CDR1 MNHNS, CDR2 SASEGT. V gave up 7 bases and J gave up 1 base; unmatched junction bases: 6. The CDR3 spans 14 residues. The CDR3 bases are TGTGCCAGCACCGGACAGGATCAGAACACTGAAGCTTTCTTT. It codes for CASTGQDQNTEAFF.

This clone was seen only once. This chain links TRBV18 with TRBJ1-2; TRBD1 might be the D (5 bases). The germline V gene has CDR1 KGHSH and CDR2 LQKENI. This CDR3 contains 16 residues. With 0 bases removed from V and 4 bases from J, the gap between germline ends came to 15 bases. The CDR3 loop reads CASSPPAGRASYGYTF. The CDR3 bases are TGTGCCAGCTCACCACCGGCCGGCAGGGCGAGCTATGGCTACACCTTC.

V and J are TRBV7-2 and TRBJ1-5, with D possibly being TRBD1 (5 bases). Germline V CDR1 and CDR2: SGHTA, FQGNSA. V lost 1 base and J lost 9, with 19 bases in between. This CDR3 region has 16 residues. CDR3 nucleotides: TGTGCCAGCAGCTTAGGCCCTGGACAAGGGTTTAGGCCCCAGCATTTT. Translation gives CASSLGPGQGFRPQHF. The variable domain in full, completed from reference TRBV7-2 and TRBJ1-5, reads GAGVSQSPSNKVTEKGKDVELRCDPISGHTALYWYRQSLGQGLEFLIYFQGNSAPDKSGLPSDRFSAERTGGSVSTLTIQRTQQEDSAVYLCASSLGPGQGFRPQHFGDGTRLSIL.

The chain joins TRBV11-2 to TRBJ1-3, with D perhaps TRBD1 (5 bases). Trimming removed 4 bases from V and 0 bases from J, with 13 bases in between. The CDR3 spans 16 residues. Germline CDR1 is SGHAT and CDR2 is FQNNGV. The CDR3, as DNA: TGTGCCAGCAGCTCCCGGGACGCGTTCTCTGGAAACACCATATATTTT. This encodes CASSSRDAFSGNTIYF.

The V gene is TRBV7-2, the J gene TRBJ1-1; D is undetermined. The V end was cut by 4 bases, the J end by 0 bases, with 6 bases between. Per germline, CDR1 SGHTA and CDR2 FQGNSA. CDR3 size: 13 residues. The CDR3 region is CASSYRVNTEAFF. CDR3 nucleotide sequence: TGTGCCAGCAGCTACCGGGTGAACACTGAAGCTTTCTTT.

As concerns this clone: The same CDR3 can be traced to other DNA sequences in this sample. The J gene is TRBJ1-4, the V gene TRBV5-6; D unresolved. V lost 0 bases and J lost 7, with 10 bases in between. The CDR3 is 14 residues long. From germline, CDR1 is SGHDT and CDR2 YYEEEE. This CDR3 reads CASSLGQRGEKLFF. The CDR3 DNA reads TGTGCCAGCAGCTTGGGGCAGAGAGGTGAAAAACTGTTTTTT.

The rearrangement uses TRBV15 and TRBJ2-7; a possible D gene is TRBD2 (6 bases). Germline CDR1 reads LNHNV; CDR2 reads YYDKDF (reference sequence). Deletions cut 0 bases from V and 3 bases from J, with 12 bases between. The length of the CDR3 is 15 residues. The CDR3 here is CATSRDFGGIYEQYF. The CDR3 DNA reads as TGTGCCACCAGCAGAGACTTCGGGGGAATCTACGAGCAGTACTTC. The full variable domain, in which reference TRBV15 and TRBJ2-7 provide the parts outside the CDR3, is DAMVIQNPRYQVTQFGKPVTLSCSQTLNHNVMYWYQQKSSQAPKLLFHYYDKDFNNEADTPDNFQSRRPNTSFCFLDIRSPGLGDTAMYLCATSRDFGGIYEQYFGPGTRLTVT.